A single sample is the source of the 13 T cell receptor beta chains below, sequenced in a study of tumour-infiltrating T cells in Burkitt lymphoma. The method was immunoSEQ multiplex PCR; TCRdb's version includes in-frame clones alone and lacks a portion of them. The table shows tens of thousands of clones, with 30% to 40% occurring only once. Sequenced input: tumor tissue. These receptors all come from a human donor with Burkitt lymphoma.

The rearrangement joins TRBV4-2 to TRBJ2-3, with TRBD2 matching 9 bases. Germline CDR1 is LGHNA and CDR2 is YNFKEQ. This CDR3 is 17 amino acids long. V lost 0 bases and J lost 1; bases outside the gene matches: 5. CDR3 sequence reads: CASSQDLASGGTDTQYF. In DNA, the CDR3 is TGTGCCAGCAGCCAAGATCTGGCTAGCGGGGGCACAGATACGCAGTATTTT.

The rearrangement joins TRBV11-2 to TRBJ1-1; no reliable D call. The CDR3 loop spans 13 amino acids. V shed 2 bases and J shed 2 bases, with 6 bases lying between them. Germline-derived CDR1 and CDR2 are SGHAT and FQNNGV. The CDR3 sequence is CASSLMANTEAFF. In DNA form, the CDR3 reads TGTGCCAGCAGCTTAATGGCAAACACTGAAGCTTTCTTT.

The rearrangement links TRBV6-5 to TRBJ2-7, with TRBD2 as a possible D gene (6 bases). This CDR3 is 14 amino acids long. The germline V and J ends were trimmed by 5 bases and 2 bases, with 13 bases remaining between them. Germline V lookup: CDR1 MNHEY, CDR2 SVGAGI. CDR3 nucleotides: TGTGCCAGCAGTCAGACTAGTAGGCCCTACGAGCAGTACTTC. Translation gives CASSQTSRPYEQYF.

This chain connects TRBV11-2 to TRBJ2-2; D possibly corresponds to TRBD1 (5 bases). Trimming shortened V by 0 bases and J by 14 bases, and 13 bases separated the two germline ends. The germline V gene has CDR1 SGHAT and CDR2 FQNNGV. The CDR3 is 13 residues long. In DNA form, the CDR3 reads TGTGCCAGCAGCTTAGACCCCAGGGCCATACTGTTTTTT. Residues: CASSLDPRAILFF.

The chain has TRBV6-6 and TRBJ1-1; D is unclear. Germline assignment: CDR1 MNHNY and CDR2 SVGAGI (reference sequence). V was clipped by 4 bases and J by 3 bases, with 12 bases between them. CDR3 length equals 14 residues. CDR3 region: CASSSPWSDTEAFF. The CDR3 coding sequence is TGTGCCAGCAGTTCTCCATGGTCGGACACTGAAGCTTTCTTT.

This clone has more than one count but fewer than ten. The CDR3 DNA is TGTGCCAGCAGTGAACTGGGCGGAGGGCCTGGGGAGCAGTACTTC. Its translation is CASSELGGGPGEQYF. The gene calls are TRBV2 and TRBJ2-7; tentatively, D is TRBD2 (6 bases). Germline CDR1 reads SNHLY; CDR2 reads FYNNEI. The CDR3 length is 15 residues. Trimming cost V 2 bases and J 7 bases, with 18 bases left between them.

There are a few counts of this clone. V usage is TRBV4-3 and J usage is TRBJ1-5; 9 nucleotides agree with TRBD1. Germline assignment: CDR1 LGHNA and CDR2 YSLEER. CDR3 length equals 16 residues. V shed 0 bases, J shed 7 bases, and the junction held 7 bases outside the gene matches. Here the CDR3 reads CASSQDLRTGGQPQHF. CDR3 bases: TGCGCCAGCAGCCAAGACCTGAGAACAGGGGGCCAGCCCCAGCATTTT.

A few counts support this clone. The CDR3 region is CAWGGGEVYEKLFF. The CDR3 DNA sequence: TGTGCCTGGGGCGGGGGGGAGGTTTATGAAAAACTGTTTTTT. The chain recombines TRBV30 with TRBJ1-4, with D perhaps matching TRBD1 (5 bases). This CDR3 comprises 14 residues. The V end was cut by 5 bases, the J end by 6 bases, with 16 bases between. Germline V gives CDR1 GTSNPN, CDR2 SVGIG (reference sequence).

The rearrangement joins TRBV10-1 to TRBJ2-7; TRBD2 is a possible D gene (6 bases). The V end was cut by 10 bases, the J end by 0 bases, with 10 bases between. Per germline, CDR1 WNHNN and CDR2 SYGVQD (reference sequence). The CDR3 contains 12 residues. Here the CDR3 DNA reads TGCGCCAACAGCGGGTACTCCTACGAGCAGTACTTC. Translating it yields CANSGYSYEQYF.

The CDR3 loop is CSVERGLGYGYTF. The DNA of the CDR3 is TGCAGCGTTGAACGGGGGTTGGGGTATGGCTACACCTTC. The chain uses TRBV29-1 and TRBJ1-2; D possibly corresponds to TRBD1 (5 bases). V was pared by 2 bases and J by 5 bases, with 12 bases between. Per germline, CDR1 SQVTM and CDR2 ANQGSEA. The CDR3 length is 13 residues. Looking up the rest from reference TRBV29-1 and TRBJ1-2 gives the full variable domain: SAVISQKPSRDICQRGTSLTIQCQVDSQVTMMFWYRQQPGQSLTLIATANQGSEATYESGFVIDKFPISRPNLTFSTLTVSNMSPEDSSIYLCSVERGLGYGYTFGSGTRLTVV.

The chain employs TRBV18 and TRBJ1-4, with a possible D match to TRBD1 (6 bases). Germline loops: CDR1 KGHSH, CDR2 LQKENI. The ends were cut back, 6 bases at V and 6 bases at J, with 17 bases in the middle. The CDR3 sequence is 15 residues long. The CDR3 loop reads CASSLTPGGDEKLFF. CDR3 sequence (DNA): TGTGCCAGCTCCCTCACCCCGGGGGGCGATGAAAAACTGTTTTTT.

There are a few counts of this clone. The rearrangement uses TRBV29-1 and TRBJ1-2; D is ambiguous. V lost 7 bases, J lost 4 bases, and 16 bases lay in between. CDR3 length: 13 residues. The germline gives CDR1 SQVTM, CDR2 ANQGSEA. CDR3 region: CSAGKASGYGYTF. The DNA for the CDR3 is TGCAGCGCCGGGAAAGCCAGTGGCTATGGCTACACCTTC.

The chain combines TRBV10-2 with TRBJ2-5; D remains unclear. Deletions cut 3 bases from V and 5 bases from J, with 16 bases between. This CDR3 contains 15 residues. Germline CDR1 is WSHSY and CDR2 is SAAADI. Here the CDR3 DNA reads TGCGCCAGCAGTGACCCGGGCTCTCCCCTCGAGACCCAGTACTTC. Translating it yields CASSDPGSPLETQYF.